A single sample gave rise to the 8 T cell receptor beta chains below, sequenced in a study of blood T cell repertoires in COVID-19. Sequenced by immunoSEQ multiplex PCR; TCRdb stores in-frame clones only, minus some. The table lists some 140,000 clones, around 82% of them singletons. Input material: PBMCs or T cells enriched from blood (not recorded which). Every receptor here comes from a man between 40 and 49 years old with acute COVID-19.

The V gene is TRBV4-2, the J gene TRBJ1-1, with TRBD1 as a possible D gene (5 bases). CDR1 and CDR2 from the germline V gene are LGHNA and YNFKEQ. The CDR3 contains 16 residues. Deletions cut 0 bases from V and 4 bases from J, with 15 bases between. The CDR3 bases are TGTGCCAGCAGCCAAGATAGGAGGGGCTGGCGCACTGAAGCTTTCTTT. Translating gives CASSQDRRGWRTEAFF.

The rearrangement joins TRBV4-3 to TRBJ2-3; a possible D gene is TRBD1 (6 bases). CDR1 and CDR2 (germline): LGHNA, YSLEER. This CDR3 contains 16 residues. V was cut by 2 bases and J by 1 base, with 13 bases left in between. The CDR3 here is CASSQRGSGGTDTQYF. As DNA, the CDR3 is TGCGCCAGCAGCCAAAGGGGGTCCGGAGGCACAGATACGCAGTATTTT.

The CDR3 spells CASRPPGLSGWGTQYF. In DNA, the CDR3 is TGTGCCAGCAGGCCCCCGGGACTCTCCGGATGGGGGACCCAGTACTTC. The chain couples TRBV28 to TRBJ2-5, with D possibly TRBD2 on 6 matching bases. The germline V and J ends were trimmed by 6 bases and 7 bases, with 24 bases remaining between them. CDR1 is MDHEN, CDR2 SYDVKM, per germline. The CDR3 covers 16 residues.

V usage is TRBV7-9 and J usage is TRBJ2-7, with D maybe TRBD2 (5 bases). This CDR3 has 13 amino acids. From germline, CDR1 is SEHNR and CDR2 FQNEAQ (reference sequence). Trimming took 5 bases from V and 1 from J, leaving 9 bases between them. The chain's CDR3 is CASSPRTSYEQYF. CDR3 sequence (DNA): TGTGCCAGCAGCCCTCGGACTTCCTACGAGCAGTACTTC.

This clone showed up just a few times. The CDR3 region has the DNA TGCGCCAGCAGACGGGCGGACAGGGGGCAAGAGACCCAGTACTTC. Translation: CASRRADRGQETQYF. The gene calls are TRBV5-1 and TRBJ2-5; 10 bases map to TRBD1. The CDR3 is 15 residues long. Germline lookup yields CDR1 SGHRS and CDR2 YFSETQ. Losses at the gene ends were 5 bases for V and 2 bases for J; bases not matched to a gene: 6. Variable domain in full (rest from reference TRBV5-1 and TRBJ2-5): KAGVTQTPRYLIKTRGQQVTLSCSPISGHRSVSWYQQTPGQGLQFLFEYFSETQRNKGNFPGRFSGRQFSNSRSEMNVSTLELGDSALYLCASRRADRGQETQYFGPGTRLLVL.

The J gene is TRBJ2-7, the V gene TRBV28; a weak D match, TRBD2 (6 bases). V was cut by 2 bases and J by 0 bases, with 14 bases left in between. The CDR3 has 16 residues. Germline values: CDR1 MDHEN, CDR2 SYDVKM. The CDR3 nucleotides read TGTGCCAGCAGTTTACGGGACTCCCGAGGCTCCTACGAGCAGTACTTC. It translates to CASSLRDSRGSYEQYF. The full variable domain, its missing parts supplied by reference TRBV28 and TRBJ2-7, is DVKVTQSSRYLVKRTGEKVFLECVQDMDHENMFWYRQDPGLGLRLIYFSYDVKMKEKGDIPEGYSVSREKKERFSLILESASTNQTSMYLCASSLRDSRGSYEQYFGPGTRLTVT.

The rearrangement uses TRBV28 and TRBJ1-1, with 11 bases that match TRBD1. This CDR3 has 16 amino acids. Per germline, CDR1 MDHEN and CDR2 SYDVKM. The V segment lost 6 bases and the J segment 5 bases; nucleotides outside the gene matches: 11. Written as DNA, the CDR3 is TGTGCCAGCAGCCTTCCGGGACAGGGGGTCGGGACTGAAGCTTTCTTT. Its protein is CASSLPGQGVGTEAFF.

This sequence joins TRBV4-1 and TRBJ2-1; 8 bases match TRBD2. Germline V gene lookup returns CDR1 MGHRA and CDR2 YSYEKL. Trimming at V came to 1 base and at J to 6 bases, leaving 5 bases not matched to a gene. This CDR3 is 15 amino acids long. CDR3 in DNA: TGCGCCAGCAGCCAAGGAACCGGGAGGGCCAATGAGCAGTTCTTC. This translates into CASSQGTGRANEQFF.